This TCR beta chain was captured by sequencing in a study of identical twins. This CDR3 has 11 residues. V shed 6 bases and J shed 5 bases, with 8 bases lying between them. The germline V gene has CDR1 MNHNY and CDR2 SVGAGI (reference sequence). A single record per CDR3 protein comes from TCRdb applying MiXCR to the 5' RACE reads. The data hold a few hundred thousand distinct CDR3 sequences, with 6.5% observed a single time. Another study also made use of these data, one on T cells expressing NK-cell markers.

The genes are TRBV6-6 and TRBJ2-7; TRBD1 might be the D (6 bases). The material sequenced was CD8+ T cells sorted from blood. This TCR was recovered from a woman aged 18 to 35 in good health. In DNA form, the CDR3 reads TGTGCCAGCAGGGACAGCCACGAGCAGTACTTC. The encoded protein is CASRDSHEQYF.